The 31 T cell receptor beta chains given below trace back to one sample, sequenced in a study of tissue T cells after allogeneic stem cell transplantation (dated by TCRdb to the early 2020s). The library was prepared using the immunoSEQ multiplex PCR assay. What TCRdb holds here is the immuneACCESS table cut down to in-frame rearrangements. Part of the clones is not present; checked against another copy, under half of the missing clones reflect an unresolved V gene, and the others are unexplained. This sample has 6,500 to 7,500 clones in its table, and almost 70% of those were observed once. The top ten constitute 0.78% of the sample. Sequencing input: blood. The receptors were gathered from a female BALB/c mouse in good health. Mice in this strain carry MHC haplotype H2-d.

Concerning this clone itself: All gene names here are mouse names. The CDR3 end is not reached by the read, which stops 1 residue before it; the germline J gene fills it in. The V and J genes are TRBV13-2 and TRBJ1-4; D is possibly TRBD1 (6 bases). This CDR3 is built from 15 residues. The V and J ends lost 5 bases and 0 bases respectively, with 11 bases between them. CDR1 NNHNN and CDR2 SYGAGS come from the germline V gene (reference sequence). The CDR3 region is CASGRDKISNERLFF. Partial CDR3 DNA: TGTGCCAGCGGCAGGGACAAAATTTCCAACGAAAGATTATTT.

With regard to this clone: The gene symbols are mouse symbols. The read ends 1 residue early relative to the CDR3; the germline J gene fills the gap. The chain carries TRBV4 and TRBJ1-6; TRBD1 matches at 9 bases. TRBJ1-6 is flagged as an ORF with uncertain function. The germline V gene encodes CDR1 LGHDT and CDR2 YNNKQL (reference sequence). The V gene end was trimmed by 4 bases and the J gene end by 7 bases; junction bases not matched to a gene: 2. This CDR3 region has 14 residues. CDR3 residues: CASSSTGGNSPLYF. The sequenced part of the CDR3 DNA is TGTGCCAGCAGCTCGACAGGGGGAAATTCGCCCCTCTAC.

The count of this clone is one. Gene labels here are mouse ones. The CDR3 end lies 1 residue beyond the end of the read and is filled in from the germline J gene. The chain carries TRBV5 and TRBJ2-2, with TRBD2 identical over 8 bases. The J segment lost 4 bases and the V segment lost 1 base, leaving 5 bases of the junction unmatched. This CDR3 region has 16 residues. Germline V lookup: CDR1 LGHNA, CDR2 YNLKQL (reference sequence). This CDR3 reads CASSQVGGGPTGQLYF. CDR3 DNA, as far as it was read: TGTGCCAGCAGCCAAGTCGGGGGGGGGCCCACCGGGCAGCTCTAC.

Comments on this clone: Gene names refer to mouse genes. The CDR3 end falls 1 residue outside the read, so it is completed with the germline J gene. The chain couples TRBV13-2 to TRBJ2-1, with 10 nucleotides matching TRBD1. V trimming: 5 bases; J trimming: 3 bases; junction bases outside the gene matches: 2. Germline CDR1 is NNHNN and CDR2 is SYGAGS (reference sequence). This CDR3 comprises 14 residues. CDR3 in amino acids: CASGGTGAYAEQFF. The CDR3 bases that were read are TGTGCCAGCGGCGGGACAGGGGCCTATGCTGAGCAGTTC.

A few counts support this clone. Mouse names are used for the genes. The read stops 1 residue short of the end of the CDR3; the missing end is completed from the germline J gene. The V call is TRBV13-3, the J call TRBJ2-7; 11 bases are a match to TRBD2. The CDR3 is made up of 14 amino acids. Germline loops: CDR1 NNHDY, CDR2 SYVADS. The V gene end was trimmed by 3 bases and the J gene end by 7 bases; junction bases not matched to a gene: 6. CDR3 bases read: TGTGCCAGCAGTGGGGACTGGGGGTTGGAGGAACAGTAC. Protein product: CASSGDWGLEEQY. The CDR3 as a whole reads CASSGDWGLEEQYF.

Concerning this clone itself: Genes and germline come from the mouse. Read sequence stops 1 residue before the CDR3 end, and the germline J gene provides the missing end. V usage is TRBV1 and J usage is TRBJ1-1; D is undetermined. The CDR3 is made up of 14 amino acids. V lost 2 bases, J lost 0 bases, and 7 bases lay in between. In germline, CDR1 is NSQYPW, CDR2 LRSPGD (reference sequence). Incomplete CDR3 DNA: TGCACCTGCAGTGCATACAATGCAAACACAGAAGTCTTC. Amino acids: CTCSAYNANTEVF. The CDR3 in its entirety is CTCSAYNANTEVFF.

This clone was detected only once. Mouse names are used for the genes. The read falls 1 residue short of the CDR3 end, and the missing part is taken from the germline J gene. The chain recombines TRBV5 with TRBJ1-1; D is perhaps TRBD1 (5 bases). Germline V gene sequence: CDR1 LGHNA, CDR2 YNLKQL (reference sequence). The CDR3 spans 14 residues. The ends were cut back, 1 base at V and 0 bases at J, with 6 bases in the middle. This CDR3 reads CASSQVGANTEVFF. The part of the CDR3 DNA that was read is TGTGCCAGCAGCCAAGTGGGGGCAAACACAGAAGTCTTC.

The sample holds a few counts of this clone. Genes and germline are mouse. Coverage ceases 1 residue before the CDR3 finishes, and the germline J gene fills in the end. V gene TRBV5 combines with J gene TRBJ1-5, with D unclear. Germline V CDR1 and CDR2: LGHNA, YNLKQL (reference sequence). Trimming took 3 bases from V and 0 from J, leaving 6 bases between them. The CDR3 is 14 amino acids. CDR3 DNA, as far as it was read: TGTGCCAGCAGCCACAGATATAACAACCAGGCTCCGCTT. Protein product: CASSHRYNNQAPL. The whole CDR3 region reads CASSHRYNNQAPLF.

As concerns this clone: Genes and germline come from the mouse. With the read ending 1 residue before the CDR3 end, the germline J gene is used to fill in that end. The chain carries TRBV3 and TRBJ2-3; 7 bases map to TRBD1. In germline, CDR1 is SNHLY, CDR2 FYNGKV (reference sequence). With V trimmed by 5 bases and J by 0 bases, 5 bases remained unmatched. This CDR3 has 15 residues. CDR3 sequence reads: CASSPGTDSAETLYF. The sequenced part of the CDR3 DNA is TGTGCCAGCAGCCCCGGGACAGATAGTGCAGAAACGCTGTAT.

This clone appeared a few times. Genes and germline are mouse. The read falls 1 residue short of the CDR3 end, and the missing part is taken from the germline J gene. The V and J genes are TRBV19 and TRBJ2-4; D is unclear. V was shortened by 0 bases and J by 6 bases, with 8 bases between the two germline ends. This CDR3 comprises 13 residues. Per germline, CDR1 FNHDT and CDR2 SITEND (reference sequence). This chain's CDR3 is CASSIGGGNTLYF. CDR3 DNA (partial): TGTGCCAGCAGTATAGGCGGCGGGAACACCTTGTAC.

Comment on this clone: Germline and genes here are mouse. The read falls 1 residue short of the CDR3 end, and the missing part is taken from the germline J gene. The chain carries TRBV20 and TRBJ2-3; perhaps TRBD1 as D (6 bases). Germline loops: CDR1 GFQATS, CDR2 STVNSAI. The CDR3 covers 13 residues. V lost 6 bases and J lost 0, with 10 bases in between. CDR3 residues: CGADSISAETLYF. CDR3 DNA (partial): TGTGGTGCGGACAGTATTAGTGCAGAAACGCTGTAT. Variable domain in full (rest from reference TRBV20 and TRBJ2-3): GALVYQYPRRTICKSGTSMRMECQAVGFQATSVAWYRQSPQKTFELIALSTVNSAIKYEQNFTQEKFPISHPNLSFSSMTVLNAYLEDRGLYLCGADSISAETLYFGSGTRLTVL.

A word on this clone: Genes here carry mouse names. The read terminates 1 residue before the CDR3 end, so the remaining end is supplied by the germline J gene. V gene TRBV20 combines with J gene TRBJ1-1; D gene unclear. V was pared by 3 bases and J by 0 bases, with 8 bases between. The CDR3 is 13 residues long. From germline, CDR1 is GFQATS and CDR2 STVNSAI. CDR3 bases read: TGTGGTGCTAGACAGAGTGCAAACACAGAAGTCTTC. Translated, it gives CGARQSANTEVF. The whole CDR3 sequence is CGARQSANTEVFF.

Comments on this clone: Mouse germline and gene names are used. The read ends 1 residue early relative to the CDR3; the germline J gene fills the gap. The chain couples TRBV13-3 to TRBJ1-1; no firm D call. In germline, CDR1 is NNHDY, CDR2 SYVADS. The CDR3 is made up of 10 amino acids. The V end lost 2 bases, the J end lost 7 bases, and 3 bases lay between the germline ends. The CDR3: CASSDREVFF. The part of the CDR3 DNA that was read is TGTGCCAGCAGTGACAGAGAAGTCTTC.

This clone has more than one count but fewer than ten. Genes here carry mouse names. The CDR3 end lies 1 residue beyond the end of the read and is filled in from the germline J gene. This chain uses TRBV19 with TRBJ2-3, with 9 bases aligning to TRBD2. CDR3 size: 14 residues. From germline, CDR1 is FNHDT and CDR2 SITEND (reference sequence). J gave up 0 bases and V 4 bases, and 0 bases lay outside the gene matches. The CDR3 reads CASSGTGSAETLYF. CDR3 DNA, as far as it was read: TGTGCCAGCAGTGGGACTGGGAGTGCAGAAACGCTGTAT.

Regarding this clone: The germline and genes are mouse ones. With the read ending 1 residue before the CDR3 end, the germline J gene is used to fill in that end. The V and J genes are TRBV20 and TRBJ1-6, with D maybe TRBD1 (5 bases). TRBJ1-6 is sorted into the ORF group, with uncertain function. V lost 0 bases to trimming and J lost 4 bases, with 10 bases between them. The CDR3 spans 15 residues. CDR1 and CDR2 from the germline V gene are GFQATS and STVNSAI. Partial CDR3 DNA: TGTGGTGCTAGGGATGGGGGGGTGTATAATTCGCCCCTCTAC. Translation gives CGARDGGVYNSPLY. The CDR3 in full is CGARDGGVYNSPLYF.

About this clone: The genes and germline here are from mouse. The CDR3 end falls 1 residue outside the read, so it is completed with the germline J gene. J is TRBJ1-4 and V is TRBV20, with D uncertain. V dropped 0 bases and J dropped 6 bases, with 8 bases sitting between them. The CDR3 loop spans 13 amino acids. Germline CDR1 and CDR2: GFQATS and STVNSAI. The CDR3 loop is CGARDLGYERLFF. CDR3 DNA, as far as it was read: TGTGGTGCTAGGGATTTGGGGTACGAAAGATTATTT.

In regard to this clone: The germline and genes are mouse ones. The sequenced fragment ends 1 residue before the CDR3 boundary, so the rest is inferred from the germline J gene. The chain employs TRBV16 and TRBJ1-1; unclear D gene. Germline CDR1 and CDR2: SGHSA and FRNQAP. The V gene lost 0 bases and the J gene lost 1 base, with 9 bases spanning the gap. CDR3 length: 15 amino acids. Incomplete CDR3 DNA: TGTGCAAGCAGCTTAGATACGGCAGTAAACACAGAAGTCTTC. Translated: CASSLDTAVNTEVF. The whole CDR3 protein reads CASSLDTAVNTEVFF.

Comment on this clone: Gene and germline names: mouse. Incomplete CDR3 DNA: TGTGCCAGCAGCCAATCCGGGACAGTAAATTCTGGAAATACGCTCTAT. It yields the protein CASSQSGTVNSGNTLY. The entire CDR3 protein reads CASSQSGTVNSGNTLYF. The J gene is TRBJ1-3, the V gene TRBV5; 7 nucleotides line up with TRBD1. The read finishes 1 residue shy of the CDR3 end, and the germline J gene is used to complete it. Per the germline V gene, CDR1 is LGHNA and CDR2 is YNLKQL (reference sequence). Trimming removed 2 bases from V and 0 bases from J; junction bases left unmatched: 7. This CDR3 is 17 amino acids long.

Concerning this clone itself: Genes and germline are mouse. The CDR3 is cut off 1 residue early in the read; its end comes from the germline J gene. The rearrangement links TRBV31 to TRBJ1-4; D gene uncertain. This CDR3 contains 12 residues. Per the germline V gene, CDR1 is GKSSPN and CDR2 is SITVG. Trimming left V 0 bases short and J 7 bases short, with 6 bases between. The CDR3: CAWSLPGERLFF. Partial CDR3 DNA: TGTGCCTGGAGTCTACCGGGCGAAAGATTATTT.

Concerning this clone itself: Gene names refer to mouse genes. The read comes to an end 1 residue before the CDR3 does, leaving the germline J gene to fill in the end. The chain recombines TRBV29 with TRBJ1-1, with no clear D. The CDR3 is made up of 13 amino acids. Per germline, CDR1 MSHET and CDR2 SYDVDS. Trimming took off 1 base at V and 1 base at J, with 4 bases between the two ends. CDR3 DNA (partial): TGTGCTAGCAGTTTATTGGGAAACACAGAAGTCTTC. Its translation is CASSLLGNTEVF. The entire CDR3 protein reads CASSLLGNTEVFF.

On this clone: Gene and germline names: mouse. The read is 1 residue too short to cover the CDR3 end, so that end is filled in from the germline J gene. The chain recombines TRBV29 with TRBJ1-1; D call uncertain. V was pared by 0 bases and J by 6 bases, with 8 bases between. Germline V gives CDR1 MSHET, CDR2 SYDVDS. The CDR3 totals 13 residues. The CDR3 sequence is CASSLSIPSEVFF. The sequenced CDR3 bases are TGTGCTAGCAGTTTATCGATACCATCAGAAGTCTTC.

A note on this clone: Genes and germline are mouse. The read ends 1 residue shy of where the CDR3 ends; the end is completed using the germline J gene. The chain joins TRBV16 to TRBJ2-2; the match to TRBD2 covers 11 bases. CDR1 is SGHSA, CDR2 FRNQAP, per germline. V shed 5 bases, J shed 2 bases, and the junction held 4 bases outside the gene matches. This CDR3 contains 16 residues. The sequenced CDR3 bases are TGTGCAAGCAGCCTGAGACTGGGGGGGAACACCGGGCAGCTCTAC. Amino acid sequence: CASSLRLGGNTGQLY. The whole CDR3 sequence reads CASSLRLGGNTGQLYF.

This clone was counted between two and nine times. The germline and genes are mouse ones. The missing CDR3 end, 1 residue past where the read stops, is filled in from the germline J gene. The V call is TRBV4, the J call TRBJ2-7; either TRBD1 or TRBD2 may supply D (6 bases each). V gave up 5 bases and J gave up 7 bases, with 15 bases separating them. The CDR3 is 13 amino acids. Per germline, CDR1 LGHDT and CDR2 YNNKQL (reference sequence). The CDR3 loop is CASSPPGAGEQYF. CDR3 DNA (partial): TGTGCCAGCAGCCCCCCGGGGGCGGGGGAACAGTAC.

With regard to this clone: The gene names given are mouse names. The read halts 1 residue ahead of the CDR3 end, with the missing end drawn from the germline J gene. The V gene is TRBV13-2, the J gene TRBJ1-1; TRBD1 matches 7 bases. Germline CDR1 reads NNHNN; CDR2 reads SYGAGS (reference sequence). The CDR3 has 14 residues. The trim removed 2 bases at V and 1 base at J, leaving 2 bases unmatched. The sequenced CDR3 bases are TGTGCCAGCGGTGACAGGACAGGGAACACAGAAGTCTTC. Its protein is CASGDRTGNTEVF. The entire CDR3 protein is CASGDRTGNTEVFF.

This clone has only one observation. Genes and germline come from the mouse. From the germline J gene comes the end of the CDR3, since the read stops 1 residue before it. This sequence joins TRBV13-2 and TRBJ1-4; D perhaps matches TRBD1 (5 bases). Germline V gene data show CDR1 as NNHNN and CDR2 as SYGAGS (reference sequence). Between the trimmed V and J ends, which lost 0 bases and 0 bases, there was a span of 6 bases. The CDR3 is 15 residues long. CDR3 bases read: TGTGCCAGCGGTGATGGGACAATTTCCAACGAAAGATTATTT. Protein product: CASGDGTISNERLF. The complete CDR3 sequence is CASGDGTISNERLFF.

With regard to this clone: Gene names and germline refer to mouse. The CDR3 is cut off 1 residue early in the read; its end comes from the germline J gene. The chain joins TRBV2 to TRBJ2-7, with 11 positions matching TRBD2. Germline-derived CDR1 and CDR2 are LGHNA and YSYQKL. CDR3 length equals 16 residues. After removal of 1 base from V and 0 bases from J, the junction contained 2 bases not matched to a gene. The part of the CDR3 DNA that was read is TGTGCCAGCAGCCAAGCCGGGACTGGGGGCTCCTATGAACAGTAC. Protein: CASSQAGTGGSYEQY. The complete CDR3 sequence is CASSQAGTGGSYEQYF.

Comment on this clone: Germline and genes here are mouse. The missing CDR3 end, 1 residue past where the read stops, is filled in from the germline J gene. The chain recombines TRBV13-3 with TRBJ1-1, with D maybe TRBD1 (6 bases). Germline lookup yields CDR1 NNHDY and CDR2 SYVADS. CDR3 size: 13 residues. Deletions cut 2 bases from V and 7 bases from J, with 12 bases between. The covered CDR3 bases are TGTGCCAGCAGTGAAGCGCAGGGGAAAGAAGTCTTC. This gives the protein CASSEAQGKEVF. The CDR3 reads in full as CASSEAQGKEVFF.

Comments on this clone: The gene names given are mouse names. The read finishes 1 residue shy of the CDR3 end, and the germline J gene is used to complete it. The V and J genes are TRBV5 and TRBJ2-5; 8 bases match TRBD2. The V segment lost 0 bases and the J segment 5 bases; nucleotides outside the gene matches: 4. The CDR3 has 15 residues. Germline loops: CDR1 LGHNA, CDR2 YNLKQL (reference sequence). The part of the CDR3 DNA that was read is TGTGCCAGCAGCCAAGACCGGGGGGGCGTAGACACCCAGTAC. Amino acid sequence: CASSQDRGGVDTQY. The full CDR3 protein is CASSQDRGGVDTQYF.

This clone was seen a handful of times. Gene names denote mouse genes. The CDR3 loop reads CASGTGRDNQAPLF. The sequenced part of the CDR3 DNA is TGTGCCAGCGGGACAGGGAGGGACAACCAGGCTCCGCTT. The chain has TRBV13-3 and TRBJ1-5, with TRBD1 identical over 9 bases. The read terminates 1 residue ahead of where the CDR3 ends, so the germline J gene completes it. This CDR3 has 14 residues. Germline values: CDR1 NNHDY, CDR2 SYVADS. Trimming took 7 bases from V and 2 from J; bases not matched to a gene: 4.

In the case of this clone: Any gene name here is a mouse gene name. The DNA ends 1 residue before the CDR3 does, and the rest of the CDR3 is filled in from the germline J gene. The J gene is TRBJ1-6, the V gene TRBV20; 10 nucleotides line up with TRBD1. TRBJ1-6 belongs to the ORF category, with a function that is uncertain. Germline-derived CDR1 and CDR2 are GFQATS and STVNSAI. The CDR3 length is 14 residues. J gave up 3 bases and V 6 bases, and 2 bases lay outside the gene matches. CDR3 sequence: CGARDRGYNSPLYF. The DNA read from the CDR3 is TGTGGTGCGCGGGACAGGGGCTATAATTCGCCCCTCTAC.

As for this clone: Gene names denote mouse genes. The missing CDR3 end, 1 residue past where the read stops, is filled in from the germline J gene. In the same sample, other DNA sequences code for this CDR3. The chain links TRBV30 to TRBJ2-3, with TRBD2 identical over 10 bases. Looked up from germline, CDR1 is SQVVS and CDR2 is ANEGSEA. The V segment lost 3 bases and the J segment 0 bases; nucleotides outside the gene matches: 3. The CDR3 contains 15 residues. The CDR3 sequence is CSSRDWGISAETLYF. Incomplete CDR3 DNA: TGTAGTTCTAGGGACTGGGGGATAAGTGCAGAAACGCTGTAT.